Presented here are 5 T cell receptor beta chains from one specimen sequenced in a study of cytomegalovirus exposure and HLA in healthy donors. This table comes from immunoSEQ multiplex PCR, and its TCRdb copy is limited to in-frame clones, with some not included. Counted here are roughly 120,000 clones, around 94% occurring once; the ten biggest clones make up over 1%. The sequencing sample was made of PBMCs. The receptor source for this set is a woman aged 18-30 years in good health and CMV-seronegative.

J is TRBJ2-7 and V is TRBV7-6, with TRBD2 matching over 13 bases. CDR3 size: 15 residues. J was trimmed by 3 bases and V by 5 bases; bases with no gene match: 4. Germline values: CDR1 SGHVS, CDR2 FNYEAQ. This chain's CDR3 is CASSPRTSGSYEQYF. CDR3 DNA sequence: TGTGCCAGCAGCCCACGGACTAGCGGGAGCTACGAGCAGTACTTC.

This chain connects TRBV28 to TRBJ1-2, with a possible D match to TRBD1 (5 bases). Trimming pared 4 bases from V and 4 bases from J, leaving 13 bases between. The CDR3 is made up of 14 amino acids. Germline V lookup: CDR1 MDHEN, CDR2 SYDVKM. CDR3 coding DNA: TGTGCCAGCAGTTCCCCGGGGGGGGTCTATGGCTACACCTTC. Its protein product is CASSSPGGVYGYTF.

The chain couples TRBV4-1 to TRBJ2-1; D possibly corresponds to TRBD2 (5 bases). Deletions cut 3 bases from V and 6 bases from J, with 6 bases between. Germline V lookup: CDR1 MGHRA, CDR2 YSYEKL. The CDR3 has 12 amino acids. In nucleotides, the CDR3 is TGCGCCAGCAGCCATGGACTCAATGAGCAGTTCTTC. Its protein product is CASSHGLNEQFF.

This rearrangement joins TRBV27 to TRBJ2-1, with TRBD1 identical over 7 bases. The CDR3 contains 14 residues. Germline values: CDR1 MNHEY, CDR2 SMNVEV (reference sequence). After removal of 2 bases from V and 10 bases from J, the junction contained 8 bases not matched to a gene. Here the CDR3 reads CASSLQTGVGEQFF. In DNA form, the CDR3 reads TGTGCCAGCAGTTTACAAACAGGGGTTGGAGAGCAGTTCTTC.

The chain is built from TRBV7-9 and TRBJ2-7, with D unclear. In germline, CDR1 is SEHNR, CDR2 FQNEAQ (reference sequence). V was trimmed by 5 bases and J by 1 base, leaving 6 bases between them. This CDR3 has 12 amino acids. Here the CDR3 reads CASSAESYEQYF. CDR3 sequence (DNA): TGTGCCAGCAGCGCGGAATCCTACGAGCAGTACTTC.